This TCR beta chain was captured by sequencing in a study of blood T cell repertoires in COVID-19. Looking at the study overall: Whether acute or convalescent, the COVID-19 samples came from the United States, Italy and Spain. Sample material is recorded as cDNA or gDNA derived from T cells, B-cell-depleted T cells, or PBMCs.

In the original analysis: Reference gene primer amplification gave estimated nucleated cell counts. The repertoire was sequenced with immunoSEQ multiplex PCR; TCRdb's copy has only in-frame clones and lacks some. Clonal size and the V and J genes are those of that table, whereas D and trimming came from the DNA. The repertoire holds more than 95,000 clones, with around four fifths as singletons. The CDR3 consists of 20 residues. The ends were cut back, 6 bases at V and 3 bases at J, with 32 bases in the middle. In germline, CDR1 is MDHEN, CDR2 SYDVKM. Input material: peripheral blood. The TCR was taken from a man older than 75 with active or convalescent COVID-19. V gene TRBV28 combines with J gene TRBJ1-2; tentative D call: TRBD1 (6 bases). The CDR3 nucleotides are TGTGCCAGCAGGCCCAGTGGGTTGACAGGACCTATTTTTGGGGACTATGGCTACACCTTC. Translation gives CASRPSGLTGPIFGDYGYTF.